The text below deals with one T cell receptor beta chain. This clone turned up a few times. What this receptor recognizes is not known. No much larger clonotype is one base removed from it; base qualities were not supplied. The data originate from a study of blood T cell repertoires in COVID-19 (dated by TCRdb to 2019 to 2021). In terms of the full investigation: Samples covering the acute and convalescent phases of COVID-19 were provided by collaborators in the United States, Italy and Spain. The prospective study material was composed of cDNA or gDNA derived from T cells, B-cell-depleted T cells, or PBMCs. The dataset comprised deeply sampled blood TCRbeta repertoires from subjects exposed to, actively infected with, or recovered from COVID-19. The repertoires were released in a freely available public database meant as a resource for research on the immune response to SARS-CoV-2. Samples were obtained from the ongoing ImmuneRACE study (first 160 participants) and from some 1,300 subjects provided by 6 global collaborators. A de-identified subject ID, COVID-19 status, age in years and sex were almost always included in the sample metadata. Where available, HLA class I and class II types were obtained from metadata supplied by the sample provider rather than from assay-based typing.

At the junction V is shortened by 0 bases and J by 1 base, with 7 bases in between. CDR1 SGHRS and CDR2 YFSETQ are derived from the germline V gene. The CDR3 contains 14 residues, cysteine and phenylalanine counted. The entry retains the CDR3 DNA only, 42 bases that are in frame from base 1. Participants in the prospective study were enrolled through a virtual design, were aged about 18 to 100 years, and lived in roughly 26 United States geographic areas. Cohort assignment in the prospective study relied on participant-reported clinical history from a screening survey and a study questionnaire. In the prospective study, whole blood, serum and a nasopharyngeal or oropharyngeal swab were collected from each participant by mobile phlebotomists. Prospective study participants could optionally give additional blood draws and questionnaires over a roughly 2-month period. Before DNA extraction, prospective study blood samples were shipped either frozen or at room temperature.

Findings and caveats that apply to the study as a whole: The amount of clinical and demographic metadata varied by source and participant and was provided uncurated.

The immunoSEQ Assay, a bias-controlled multiplex PCR, was used to amplify TCRbeta CDR3 regions from genomic DNA. In the source study's methods: The number of nucleated cells in each sample was estimated from the amplification of reference gene primers within the assay. Sequence reads were collapsed and filtered to measure the absolute abundance of every unique TCRbeta CDR3 rearrangement. For each sample, productive Simpson clonality was calculated as the square root of Simpson's diversity index across productive rearrangements. This is the immuneACCESS table as TCRdb keeps it, with only in-frame sequences that have V and J called. A part of the clones is gone; compared with another copy, unresolved V genes explain less than half, and the rest is unexplained. V, J and clone size are taken as reported in that table, and D and trimming were inferred from the DNA itself. The sample yields roughly 180,000 clones; around four fifths were counted once. The leading ten clones occupy roughly 4% of the sample.

The rearrangement joined TRBV5-1 to TRBJ2-5; possibly the D gene is TRBD1, per 6 matching bases. The sequence came from a woman between 45 and 60 years old in a cohort exposed to, infected with or recovered from COVID-19 (not recorded which). Sequencing was carried out using PBMCs or T cells enriched from blood (not recorded which). The nucleotides are TGCGCCAGCAGCTTGGGACAGGTCCAAGAGACCCAGTACTTC. The translation is CASSLGQVQETQYF.